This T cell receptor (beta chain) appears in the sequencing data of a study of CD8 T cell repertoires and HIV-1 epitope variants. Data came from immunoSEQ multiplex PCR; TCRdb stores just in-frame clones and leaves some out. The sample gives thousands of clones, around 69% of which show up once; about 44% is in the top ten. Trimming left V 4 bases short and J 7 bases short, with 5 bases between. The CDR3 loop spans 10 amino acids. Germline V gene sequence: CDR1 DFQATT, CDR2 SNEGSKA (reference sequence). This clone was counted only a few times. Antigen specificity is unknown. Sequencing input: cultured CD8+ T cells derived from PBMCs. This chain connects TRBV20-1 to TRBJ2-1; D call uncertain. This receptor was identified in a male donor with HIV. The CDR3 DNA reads TGCAGTGCTATACTGAATGAGCAGTTCTTC. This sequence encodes CSAILNEQFF.